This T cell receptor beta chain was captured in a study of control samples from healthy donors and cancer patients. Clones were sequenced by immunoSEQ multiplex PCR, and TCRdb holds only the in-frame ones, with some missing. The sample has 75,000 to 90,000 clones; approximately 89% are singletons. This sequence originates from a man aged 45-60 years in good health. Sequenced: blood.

The CDR3 protein is CASSYGGRGSYEQYF. CDR3 DNA: TGTGCCAGCAGTTACGGAGGGCGGGGCTCCTACGAGCAGTACTTC. This chain connects TRBV6-5 to TRBJ2-7; a possible D gene is TRBD2 (6 bases). V was pared by 2 bases and J by 0 bases, with 11 bases between. The CDR3 is 15 amino acids. The germline CDR1 and CDR2 sequences are MNHEY and SVGAGI.